This TCR beta chain was obtained from a study of B cell selection in AIRE deficiency. Regarding the study as a whole: Shorter CDR3s marked shared Treg sequences, biased toward few non-templated insertions. Around 30% of healthy-shared Treg sequences were found among patient Tconv cells.

Authors' data handling: Pooled conventional T cells gave about 11x10^4 patient and approximately 1.3x10^5 donor TCRbeta sequences. Sequencing used immunoSEQ multiplex PCR; TCRdb keeps in-frame clones, though not all of them. D and trimming were read from the DNA, whereas the V and J calls and clone size are those reported in that table. The table lists 20,000 to 30,000 clones, approximately 96% of them singletons. CD4+CD127+ cells were sorted as the conventional CD4 T cells. In the case of this clone: As yet, its antigen is unknown.

CDR1 is SGHAT and CDR2 is FQNNGV in the germline V gene. Trimming at V came to 1 base and at J to 2 bases, leaving 4 bases not matched to a gene. The CDR3 consists of 17 residues. The receptor's source is a human donor in good health. The sequencing input was CD4+CD127+ conventional T cells sorted from PBMCs. The J gene is TRBJ2-1, the V gene TRBV11-2, with 11 nucleotides matching TRBD2. CDR3 coding DNA: TGTGCCAGCAGCTTAGTAGTTAGCGGGGGGGCCTACAATGAGCAGTTCTTC. Its translation: CASSLVVSGGAYNEQFF.